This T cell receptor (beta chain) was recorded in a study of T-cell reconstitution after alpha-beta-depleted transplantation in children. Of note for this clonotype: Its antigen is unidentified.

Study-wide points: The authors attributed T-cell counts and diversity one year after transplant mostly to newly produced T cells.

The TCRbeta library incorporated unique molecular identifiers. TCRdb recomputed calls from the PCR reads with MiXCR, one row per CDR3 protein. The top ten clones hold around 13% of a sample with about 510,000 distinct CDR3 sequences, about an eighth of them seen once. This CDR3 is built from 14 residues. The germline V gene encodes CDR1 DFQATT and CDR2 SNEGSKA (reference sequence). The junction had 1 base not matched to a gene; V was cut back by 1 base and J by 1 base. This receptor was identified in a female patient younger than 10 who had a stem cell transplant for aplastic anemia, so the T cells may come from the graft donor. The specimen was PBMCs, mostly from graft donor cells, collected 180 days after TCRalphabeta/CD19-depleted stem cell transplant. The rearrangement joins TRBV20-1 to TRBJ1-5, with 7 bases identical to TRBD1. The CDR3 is CSARAGQSNQPQHF. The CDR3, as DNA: TGCAGTGCTAGAGCGGGACAGAGCAATCAGCCCCAGCATTTT.